The source of this T cell receptor (beta chain) is a study of spatial heterogeneity in lung cancer. The table lists this clonotype with many counts. TCRdb processed the 5' RACE reads anew with MiXCR; each CDR3 protein has one entry. The data show some 8,600 distinct CDR3 sequences, with 4.5% seen just once and approximately 28% held by the top ten. Specified time point: sample taken at primary tumor resection. Unsorted tumor, nontumor lung tissue or cryopreserved PBMC supplied the whole RNA. From germline, CDR1 is ENHRY and CDR2 SYGVKD. J lost 0 bases, V lost 5 bases, and 7 bases had no gene match. CDR3 size: 16 residues.

This TCR derives from a male donor with early-stage non-small cell lung cancer. Sequences were derived from PBMCs, sampled at surgery. The V gene is TRBV10-3, the J gene TRBJ2-4; 7 nucleotides align to TRBD1. In DNA, the CDR3 is TGTGCCATCAGTACAGGGGATTCGAGAGCCAAAAACATTCAGTACTTC. This translates into CAISTGDSRAKNIQYF.